This TCR beta chain was profiled in a study of CD8+ T cells in alopecia areata. Overall study results and limits: Within the top 100, expanded CD8+ clones significantly decreased with tofacitinib, as did scalp clonality. Affected lesional scalp, above all in alopecia totalis/universalis, was more clonal than normal scalp.

Points on this clone: The antigen is not known.

The CDR3 covers 17 residues. The germline V gene encodes CDR1 KGHSH and CDR2 LQKENI. With 0 bases removed from V and 2 bases from J, the gap between germline ends came to 17 bases. Once RNA had been extracted, it was reverse transcribed into cDNA to act as the sequencing template. TCRdb keeps only in-frame clones here, not all; method: immunoSEQ multiplex PCR. The sample records 120,000 or so clones, approximately 57% being singletons. Treatment described: oral pan-JAK inhibitor, 5-10 mg twice daily. This chain joins TRBV18 and TRBJ2-7; the D gene is possibly TRBD1 (5 bases). The TCR was taken from a human donor with alopecia areata. The source material was CD4+ T cells sorted from blood, sampled at week 4, from a patient treated with tofacitinib. CDR3 sequence: CASSPPRRQGLPYEQYF. The CDR3 DNA sequence: TGTGCCAGCTCACCACCCCGTCGGCAGGGTCTCCCCTACGAGCAGTACTTC.